The TCR beta chain described here comes from a study of T cells in women clearing cervical HPV infection (dated 2018 in TCRdb). About the study as a whole: The cases were 25 to 30 women with histologically confirmed HPV16-related CIN3 or worse, and 2 of those women had invasive cancers. The 20 to 25 controls were women who cleared a single incident HPV16 infection within 12 months without developing precancer or cancer. Case blood was taken at the visit when the lesion was first identified, whereas control blood was taken when infection was no longer detected. Among cases, blood sampling came a median of roughly 150 days after lesion detection, with an interquartile range of roughly 85 to 200 days. Because only a few women had HLA typing data, the possibility that HLA type acted as a confounder could not be ruled out. This exploratory proof-of-principle case-control study, nested within the Guanacaste HPV Natural History Study in Costa Rica, compared TCR repertoires among women with different cervical HPV16 outcomes. Cases and controls were matched on year of sample collection and on age within five years. Median age was approximately 36 years in cases versus around 37 in controls, and baseline characteristics did not differ significantly. In the parent cohort, 10,049 women aged 18 or older were enrolled in Guanacaste, Costa Rica, during about 1993 to 1994 and then followed for less than 8 years. Five blinded duplicates per group were added as quality controls, giving some 60 samples: approximately 50 participants and 10 replicates.

Every participant had a single incident cervical HPV16 infection, and women with prevalent HPV16 infections were excluded. Cervical HPV DNA was detected with MY09/MY11 PCR, and genotyping was done with dot-blot hybridization. Fifteen mL of heparinized blood were centrifuged, and the buffy coat was aliquoted, frozen at -30°C, then stored at -80°C. Genomic DNA was extracted from buffy coat specimens using QIAGEN kits. Using the immunoSEQ assay, multiplex PCR amplified TCR beta CDR3 regions from an average of approximately 1,200 ng of genomic DNA per sample. To correct primer bias, the assay used a complete synthetic TCR repertoire to set an amplification baseline. The amplicons were sequenced using the Illumina platform. The original pipeline was this. Error correction of the sequences involved clustering with frequency ratios plus a modified nearest-neighbor algorithm, after which the sequences were analyzed in the immunoSEQ Analyzer using IMGT gene definitions. At each rarefaction depth, TCR richness and evenness were averaged across 20 rarefaction repeats, and samples with fewer sequences than that depth were excluded. Wilcoxon rank sum tests with FDR correction were used to compare V, D and J gene relative abundances between the groups. In the blinded duplicates, the intraclass correlation was over 95% for TCR richness and averaged about 80% across over 65 gene segments. Here the immuneACCESS table is served through TCRdb, limited to in-frame sequences with V and J called. Missing clones are a known gap in these copies; in checked studies unresolved V genes cover under half, and the rest lacks a known reason. That table supplies the V and J calls and clone size; D and trimming were determined from the DNA. The sample table includes 35,000 to 45,000 clones. In total, the top ten clones hold roughly 1.2% of the sample.

Points the paper makes about the study in general: CIN3+ cases had significantly higher TCR repertoire richness than controls across sequencing depths, but evenness did not differ between the groups. Lower TRBV6-7 relative abundance was observed in cases than in controls (roughly 0.12% versus 0.15%; Bonferroni P = 0.0008). Because of the cross-sectional design, the study could not determine whether the associations came before infection or resulted from infection, and neither effector/memory subsets nor HPV-specific T cells were isolated. Cases were distinguished from controls with an estimated AUC of about 0.8 by random forest classifiers combining richness and V gene abundances. Because the number of T cells in each sample was unknown, differences in richness could reflect differing T-cell content rather than repertoire biology.

The germline V gene sets CDR1 to LGHNA and CDR2 to YNFKEQ. The CDR3 contains 18 residues, cysteine and phenylalanine counted. The DNA covers only part of the CDR3, 45 bases in frame from base 1. In the case of this clone: There is no known antigen for this receptor. The junction and the germline gene differ at one end; a read error may be behind it. Read sequence stops 3 residues before the CDR3 end, and the germline J gene provides the missing end.

The clonotype comes from a woman between 18 and 75 years old with a cervical HPV16 infection that either progressed to CIN3+ or cleared (not recorded which). The sequence links TRBV4-2 to TRBJ2-4; the D element could tentatively be TRBD1 or TRBD2, as 5 bases agree for each. The sequencing input was blood buffy coat. The CDR3 region has the sequence CASSQPLRGSSAKNIQYF. The CDR3 DNA, read in part, is TGCGCCAGCAGCCAACCTTTGAGGGGATCGTCAGCCAAAAACATT.